This is a list of T cell receptor beta chains from one sample in a study of T-cell memory formation after mild COVID-19. TCRdb reprocessed the 5' RACE reads with MiXCR, giving one entry per CDR3 protein. Of about 440,000 distinct CDR3 sequences detected, roughly 20% appear once; the ten largest clones hold 7.5% to 9.5%. The sample taken for sequencing was PBMCs or a T cell subset sorted from them (not recorded which). These receptors were obtained from an adult woman who had mild COVID-19 (a few samples of this study predate the infection). Cell type and time point are not known. Each CDR3 is given with its conserved first and last residue. A D gene is named only where the DNA matches it firmly. The size field is filled for only some rows; it gives once, few, many or a size class.

J gene: TRBJ2-7
clone size: many
V gene: TRBV7-9
D gene: TRBD2
CDR3 DNA: TGTGCCAGCAGCCAGCGGGGCAGATCCTCCTACGAGCAGTACTTC
CDR3 protein: CASSQRGRSSYEQYF

J gene: TRBJ2-7
clone size: NA
V gene: TRBV6-2/TRBV6-3
D gene: TRBD1
CDR3 DNA: TGTGCCAGCAGTTACCCCTCTGGGACAGGGGGTGAAACGGCCTACGAGCAGTACTTC
CDR3 protein: CASSYPSGTGGETAYEQYF

J gene: TRBJ1-5
clone size: few
V gene: TRBV7-9
D gene: NA
CDR3 DNA: TGTGCCAGCAGCTCAGGGAGGAATCAGCCCCAGCATTTT
CDR3 protein: CASSSGRNQPQHF

J gene: TRBJ2-1
clone size: NA
V gene: TRBV4-1
D gene: TRBD2
CDR3 DNA: TGCGCCAGCAGCCCTCCGGGACTAGCGCCTTCCTACAATGAGCAGTTCTTC
CDR3 protein: CASSPPGLAPSYNEQFF

J gene: TRBJ2-2
clone size: NA
V gene: TRBV2
D gene: NA
CDR3 DNA: TGTGCCAGCAGTGCACTTTTAGGCGGGGAGCTGTTTTTT
CDR3 protein: CASSALLGGELFF

J gene: TRBJ2-5
clone size: many
V gene: TRBV5-1
D gene: NA
CDR3 DNA: TGCGCCAGCAGCGCGAGCGAGACCCAGTACTTC
CDR3 protein: CASSASETQYF

J gene: TRBJ1-3
clone size: NA
V gene: TRBV18
D gene: NA
CDR3 DNA: TGTGCCAGCTCACCGCCCCTTCTTCGAAGCTCTGGAAACACCATATATTTT
CDR3 protein: CASSPPLLRSSGNTIYF

J gene: TRBJ2-5
clone size: NA
V gene: TRBV2
D gene: NA
CDR3 DNA: TGTGCCAGCTTGGGGCCACAAGAGACCCAGTACTTC
CDR3 protein: CASLGPQETQYF

J gene: TRBJ2-3
clone size: NA
V gene: TRBV11-3
D gene: TRBD2
CDR3 DNA: TGTGCCAGCAGCGTTGCGGGACTAGCGCCCCAAGATACGCAGTATTTT
CDR3 protein: CASSVAGLAPQDTQYF

J gene: TRBJ1-2
clone size: NA
V gene: TRBV6-1
D gene: TRBD1
CDR3 DNA: TGTGCCAGCAGTGACCGGACAGGGTCGGGTAACTATGGCTACACCTTC
CDR3 protein: CASSDRTGSGNYGYTF

J gene: TRBJ1-1
clone size: NA
V gene: TRBV7-9
D gene: NA
CDR3 DNA: TGTGCCAGCAGCTCGAGAAACCGGGACGGGGCAGCTTTCTTT
CDR3 protein: CASSSRNRDGAAFF

J gene: TRBJ1-1
clone size: NA
V gene: TRBV7-2
D gene: NA
CDR3 DNA: TGTGCCAGCAGCTTAGTAGGTCAGGGCCTGACTGAAGCTTTCTTT
CDR3 protein: CASSLVGQGLTEAFF

J gene: TRBJ2-3
clone size: NA
V gene: TRBV4-2
D gene: NA
CDR3 DNA: TGTGCCAGCAGCCAAGGGACATCCCGAAGCACAGATACGCAGTATTTT
CDR3 protein: CASSQGTSRSTDTQYF

J gene: TRBJ2-1
clone size: few
V gene: TRBV7-2
D gene: NA
CDR3 DNA: TGTGCCAGCACCCTATGGGACTTCGCCTACAATGAGCAGTTCTTC
CDR3 protein: CASTLWDFAYNEQFF

J gene: TRBJ1-1
clone size: few
V gene: TRBV11-3
D gene: NA
CDR3 DNA: TGTGCCAGCAGCTTAGGGTCCGGGGGTGTGGCTTTCTTT
CDR3 protein: CASSLGSGGVAFF

J gene: TRBJ2-5
clone size: NA
V gene: TRBV29-1
D gene: NA
CDR3 DNA: TGCAGCGTTCTGACGGATTCAGAGACCCAGTACTTC
CDR3 protein: CSVLTDSETQYF

J gene: TRBJ2-7
clone size: NA
V gene: TRBV29-1
D gene: NA
CDR3 DNA: TGCAGCGTTGAAGACGATCGCGGGGCCTCCTACGAGCAGTACTTC
CDR3 protein: CSVEDDRGASYEQYF

J gene: TRBJ2-3
clone size: few
V gene: TRBV20-1
D gene: NA
CDR3 DNA: TGCAGTGCCCAGAGGGGCGGAGGGATCGGTGGGGCAGATACGCAGTATTTT
CDR3 protein: CSAQRGGGIGGADTQYF

J gene: TRBJ2-2
clone size: many
V gene: TRBV19
D gene: NA
CDR3 DNA: TGTGCCAGTAGGGGGGCCACCGGGGAGCTGTTTTTT
CDR3 protein: CASRGATGELFF

J gene: TRBJ2-7
clone size: few
V gene: TRBV7-8
D gene: NA
CDR3 DNA: TGTGCCAGCAGCCCAACAGGAATCCCAACCTACGAGCAGTACTTC
CDR3 protein: CASSPTGIPTYEQYF

J gene: TRBJ2-2
clone size: NA
V gene: TRBV12-3/TRBV12-4
D gene: TRBD2
CDR3 DNA: TGTGCCAGCAGGCTAGCGGGAGCAATCGGGGAGCTGTTTTTT
CDR3 protein: CASRLAGAIGELFF

J gene: TRBJ2-2
clone size: NA
V gene: TRBV30
D gene: NA
CDR3 DNA: TGTGCCTGGAGCTCACTGTGGACAGCCGGGGAGCTGTTTTTT
CDR3 protein: CAWSSLWTAGELFF

J gene: TRBJ2-5
clone size: few
V gene: TRBV27
D gene: NA
CDR3 DNA: TGTGCCAGCAGGTGGGGAGAGACCCAGTACTTC
CDR3 protein: CASRWGETQYF

J gene: TRBJ1-6
clone size: few
V gene: TRBV6-2/TRBV6-3
D gene: NA
CDR3 DNA: TGTGCCAGCAGTCCAACAGGGCGGAAGGGATCACCCCTCCACTTT
CDR3 protein: CASSPTGRKGSPLHF

J gene: TRBJ1-4
clone size: NA
V gene: TRBV5-5
D gene: TRBD1
CDR3 DNA: TGTGCCAGCACCCCGAGACAGGGGGCAAATGAAAAACTGTTTTTT
CDR3 protein: CASTPRQGANEKLFF

J gene: TRBJ2-6
clone size: few
V gene: TRBV29-1
D gene: NA
CDR3 DNA: TGCAGCGTTGAAGATCTGACGGAGGCTGGGGCCAACGTCCTGACTTTC
CDR3 protein: CSVEDLTEAGANVLTF

J gene: TRBJ1-2
clone size: many
V gene: TRBV20-1
D gene: TRBD1
CDR3 DNA: TGCAGTGCCAGGGGGGAGTTGGGCTATGGCTACACCTTC
CDR3 protein: CSARGELGYGYTF

J gene: TRBJ1-1
clone size: NA
V gene: TRBV24-1
D gene: NA
CDR3 DNA: TGTGCCACCAGTGACTCCTCAGGGGCTGAAGCTTTCTTT
CDR3 protein: CATSDSSGAEAFF

J gene: TRBJ2-2
clone size: NA
V gene: TRBV7-9
D gene: TRBD2
CDR3 DNA: TGTGCCAGCAGCATTTTAGCGGGGGCATACACCGGGGAGCTGTTTTTT
CDR3 protein: CASSILAGAYTGELFF

J gene: TRBJ2-7
clone size: NA
V gene: TRBV4-3
D gene: NA
CDR3 DNA: TGCGCCAGCAGCCAAGACGGTAGCTACGAGCAGTACTTC
CDR3 protein: CASSQDGSYEQYF

J gene: TRBJ1-6
clone size: few
V gene: TRBV12-3/TRBV12-4
D gene: NA
CDR3 DNA: TGTGCCAGCAGTTTAGGGCCTGGAAGGAATTCACCCCTCCACTTT
CDR3 protein: CASSLGPGRNSPLHF

J gene: TRBJ2-4
clone size: NA
V gene: TRBV3-1
D gene: NA
CDR3 DNA: TGTGCCAGCAGCCAAGTCATAGCAGAACTAGCCAAAAACATTCAGTACTTC
CDR3 protein: CASSQVIAELAKNIQYF

J gene: TRBJ1-4
clone size: few
V gene: TRBV20-1
D gene: NA
CDR3 DNA: TGCAGTGCTAGAGATGTAGAGGGGAATGAAAAACTGTTTTTT
CDR3 protein: CSARDVEGNEKLFF

J gene: TRBJ2-3
clone size: few
V gene: TRBV15
D gene: NA
CDR3 DNA: TGTGCCACCAGCATCCCCAGGGGAACCCCTCGGGATACGCAGTATTTT
CDR3 protein: CATSIPRGTPRDTQYF

J gene: TRBJ1-1
clone size: few
V gene: TRBV5-1
D gene: NA
CDR3 DNA: TGCGCCAGCAGCTTGGACGCCAGTCGGTACACTGAAGCTTTCTTT
CDR3 protein: CASSLDASRYTEAFF

J gene: TRBJ2-1
clone size: few
V gene: TRBV18
D gene: NA
CDR3 DNA: TGTGCCAGCTCTCCTCCCGGTGGGGTACTTAGGAATGAGCAGTTCTTC
CDR3 protein: CASSPPGGVLRNEQFF

J gene: TRBJ2-7
clone size: NA
V gene: TRBV9
D gene: NA
CDR3 DNA: TGTGCCAGCAGCAGGTACGGGACGGAGGGGGGGAACTCCTACGAGCAGTACTTC
CDR3 protein: CASSRYGTEGGNSYEQYF

J gene: TRBJ2-5
clone size: NA
V gene: TRBV27
D gene: NA
CDR3 DNA: TGTGCCAGCAGTTTATCCCTCCCCGGAGCTAGCTACGAGACCCAGTACTTC
CDR3 protein: CASSLSLPGASYETQYF

J gene: TRBJ2-7
clone size: NA
V gene: TRBV20-1
D gene: TRBD1
CDR3 DNA: TGCAGTGCTTTACAGGGGGATCACGAGCAGTACTTC
CDR3 protein: CSALQGDHEQYF

J gene: TRBJ2-1
clone size: few
V gene: TRBV4-1
D gene: NA
CDR3 DNA: TGCGCCAGCAGCCAAACAAGGGGTGATGAGCAGTTCTTC
CDR3 protein: CASSQTRGDEQFF

J gene: TRBJ2-1
clone size: NA
V gene: TRBV7-2
D gene: TRBD2
CDR3 DNA: TGTGCCAGCAGCTTAGGGCTAGCGGGAGTCGTGAACCTCAATGAGCAGTTCTTC
CDR3 protein: CASSLGLAGVVNLNEQFF

J gene: TRBJ1-5
clone size: few
V gene: TRBV20-1
D gene: NA
CDR3 DNA: TGCAGTGCTAGAGGGACAACAGGAGTCAATCAGCCCCAGCATTTT
CDR3 protein: CSARGTTGVNQPQHF

J gene: TRBJ2-3
clone size: NA
V gene: TRBV7-2
D gene: NA
CDR3 DNA: TGTGCCAGCAGCATAAGGGACTTCCACACAGATACGCAGTATTTT
CDR3 protein: CASSIRDFHTDTQYF

J gene: TRBJ1-4
clone size: NA
V gene: TRBV30
D gene: TRBD1
CDR3 DNA: TGTGCCTGGAGTCCGGGACAGGGAACGTTGAATGAAAAACTGTTTTTT
CDR3 protein: CAWSPGQGTLNEKLFF

J gene: TRBJ1-1
clone size: few
V gene: TRBV2
D gene: NA
CDR3 DNA: TGTGCCAGCAGTGGGGAGGGGCCCTTCACTGAAGCTTTCTTT
CDR3 protein: CASSGEGPFTEAFF

J gene: TRBJ2-2
clone size: few
V gene: TRBV7-3
D gene: NA
CDR3 DNA: TGTGCCAGCAGCGCCAGGAGGAACACCGGGGAGCTGTTTTTT
CDR3 protein: CASSARRNTGELFF

J gene: TRBJ2-5
clone size: few
V gene: TRBV20-1
D gene: TRBD2
CDR3 DNA: TGCAGTGCTAGAGCGGGGGGGCGGGAGACCCAGTACTTC
CDR3 protein: CSARAGGRETQYF

J gene: TRBJ1-5
clone size: NA
V gene: TRBV25-1
D gene: NA
CDR3 DNA: TGTGCCAGCACTGAGGGTCGGACGCGAGGAAGGCCCCAGCATTTT
CDR3 protein: CASTEGRTRGRPQHF

J gene: TRBJ2-5
clone size: NA
V gene: TRBV18
D gene: NA
CDR3 DNA: TGTGCCAGCTCACCATCGTGGGGCAGCACGAATGGAGAGACCCAGTACTTC
CDR3 protein: CASSPSWGSTNGETQYF

J gene: TRBJ1-2
clone size: few
V gene: TRBV9
D gene: NA
CDR3 DNA: TGTGCCAGCAGCCCTCCCAACTATGGCTACACCTTC
CDR3 protein: CASSPPNYGYTF

J gene: TRBJ2-1
clone size: NA
V gene: TRBV24-1
D gene: TRBD2
CDR3 DNA: TGTGCCACCAGTGGGTGGGGGGGAAACAATGAGCAGTTCTTC
CDR3 protein: CATSGWGGNNEQFF

J gene: TRBJ2-1
clone size: NA
V gene: TRBV7-2
D gene: NA
CDR3 DNA: TGTGCCAGCAGCTTTTTCCCGGGTTCCGTGAACAATGAGCAGTTCTTC
CDR3 protein: CASSFFPGSVNNEQFF

J gene: TRBJ1-2
clone size: NA
V gene: TRBV29-1
D gene: NA
CDR3 DNA: TGCAGCGTCTACCACGGTGGGGGTGGCTACACCTTC
CDR3 protein: CSVYHGGGGYTF

J gene: TRBJ2-3
clone size: NA
V gene: TRBV7-3
D gene: NA
CDR3 DNA: TGTGCCAGCAGCTTCCAATCTAGCGGCACAGATACGCAGTATTTT
CDR3 protein: CASSFQSSGTDTQYF

J gene: TRBJ2-7
clone size: few
V gene: TRBV5-4
D gene: NA
CDR3 DNA: TGTGCCAGCAGCTTGTACAGGGAAGCCAACGAGCAGTACTTC
CDR3 protein: CASSLYREANEQYF